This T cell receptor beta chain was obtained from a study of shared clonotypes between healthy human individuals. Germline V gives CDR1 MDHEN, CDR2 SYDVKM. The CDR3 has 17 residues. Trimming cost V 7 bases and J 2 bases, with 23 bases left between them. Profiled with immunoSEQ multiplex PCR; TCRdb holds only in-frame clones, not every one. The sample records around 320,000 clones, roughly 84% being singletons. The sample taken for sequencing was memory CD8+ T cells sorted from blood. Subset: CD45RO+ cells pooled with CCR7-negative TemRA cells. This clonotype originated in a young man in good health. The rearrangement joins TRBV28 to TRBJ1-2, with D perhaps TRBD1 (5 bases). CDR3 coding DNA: TGTGCCAGCAACCTGGGGGGAGGAATGGTCGTCAACTATGGCTACACCTTC. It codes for CASNLGGGMVVNYGYTF.